These T cell receptor beta chains were read from a single sample in a study of blood T cell repertoires in COVID-19. Sequencing was performed with immunoSEQ multiplex PCR; in TCRdb, only in-frame clones are kept and a portion is missing. The sample includes under 150,000 clones, 70% to 80% of them seen just once. The source material was peripheral blood. Receptors were obtained from a man in his fifties or sixties with acute or convalescent COVID-19. Each CDR3 is given with its conserved first and last residue. A D gene is named only where the DNA matches it firmly. The size field is filled for only some rows; it gives once, few, many or a size class.

CDR3 DNA	CDR3 protein	D gene	V gene	J gene	clone size
TGTGCCAGCAGTTTATCCTACCGAAGCAATCAGCCCCAGCATTTT	CASSLSYRSNQPQHF	-	TRBV27	TRBJ1-5	once
TGTGCCAGTAATCCGGACAGTACTGGAAACACCATATATTTT	CASNPDSTGNTIYF	-	TRBV19	TRBJ1-3	-
TGCGCCAGCAGCTTGCAGGGTGATCGGGGGGATGGCGGCTACACCTTC	CASSLQGDRGDGGYTF	-	TRBV5-1	TRBJ1-2	-
TGTGCCACCCGACAGGGGAGCTCCTATAATTCACCCCTCCACTTT	CATRQGSSYNSPLHF	TRBD1	TRBV19	TRBJ1-6	-
TGTGCCAGCAGCTTAGCTTCGGGAGTGGGTACCGGGGAGCTGTTTTTT	CASSLASGVGTGELFF	-	TRBV7-2	TRBJ2-2	-
TGCGCCAGCAGTCAATCGCGTTCCCACAGCGGGATAACTAATGAAAAACTGTTTTTT	CASSQSRSHSGITNEKLFF	-	TRBV23-1	TRBJ1-4	-
TGTGCCAGCAGTTTGTCAGGGGTAGGCAACTATGGCTACACCTTC	CASSLSGVGNYGYTF	-	TRBV28	TRBJ1-2	-
TGTGCCAGCAGGGGGGCGCTTCTCGGAGGCTACACCTTC	CASRGALLGGYTF	-	TRBV28	TRBJ1-2	-
TGTGCCAGCAGCTTGGCCTCCTATAATTCACCCCTCCACTTT	CASSLASYNSPLHF	-	TRBV7-2	TRBJ1-6	-
TGTGCCAGCAGCTTATCGGGCGAGCAGTACTTC	CASSLSGEQYF	-	TRBV11-2	TRBJ2-7	-
TGTGCCAGCAGACCGCCAGGGGATCAGAGAAACACCATATATTTT	CASRPPGDQRNTIYF	-	TRBV6-6	TRBJ1-3	-
TGTGCCCCAGGAGGGAATTCACCCCTCCACTTT	CAPGGNSPLHF	-	TRBV21-1	TRBJ1-6	-
TGCGCCAGCAGCCAAGGAGCCTTCGGACTAGCGGCCTTTACCGGGGAGCTGTTTTTT	CASSQGAFGLAAFTGELFF	TRBD2	TRBV4-3	TRBJ2-2	-
TGTGCTAGCAGCTTAGGGGCCGGGAGGGGAGAGACCCAGTACTTC	CASSLGAGRGETQYF	TRBD2	TRBV7-7	TRBJ2-5	few
TGTGCCACCAGCAGAGATTCGGGGGGCGGGGAGCAGTACTTC	CATSRDSGGGEQYF	-	TRBV15	TRBJ2-7	-
TGCGCCAGCAGCCAAGGACTGGACACTGAAGCTTTCTTT	CASSQGLDTEAFF	-	TRBV4-3	TRBJ1-1	-
TGTGCCAGCTCACCACCGTCACAGAACTATGGCTACACCTTC	CASSPPSQNYGYTF	-	TRBV18	TRBJ1-2	-
TGCGCCAGCAAGGTCGGTCTCGGACAGATCGCCGGGGAGCTGTTTTTT	CASKVGLGQIAGELFF	-	TRBV5-1	TRBJ2-2	-